Below are 23 T cell receptor beta chains sequenced from a single sample in a study of cytomegalovirus exposure and HLA in healthy donors. The PCR had 60 Vbeta and 13 Jbeta primers. Method: immunoSEQ multiplex PCR; TCRdb's copy keeps in-frame clones and lacks some. The data contain roughly 77,000 clones, roughly a tenth of them seen just once; the ten biggest clones take up around 26%. The sample comprised PBMCs. The origin of the receptors is a man aged 60 to 69 in good health and CMV-seropositive.

With regard to this clone: Sequence at one end of the junction differs from germline and may be a read error. This rearrangement joins TRBV5-4 to TRBJ2-1; a possible D gene is TRBD2 (6 bases). Germline CDR1 and CDR2: SGHNT and YYREEE (reference sequence). This CDR3 is built from 11 residues. The CDR3 DNA is TGTGCCAGCAGCGACCCACTAGCCACCATCTTC. Protein: CASSDPLATIF.

This clone was seen more than once but under ten times. DNA of the CDR3: TGTGCCAGCAGCCAAGTTGAGGTCGGCGGGGGCACAGATACGCAGTATTTT. Residues: CASSQVEVGGGTDTQYF. The chain recombines TRBV4-2 with TRBJ2-3; possibly TRBD2 for D (6 bases). With 1 base removed from V and 1 base from J, the gap between germline ends came to 15 bases. The length of the CDR3 is 17 residues. Germline-derived CDR1 and CDR2 are LGHNA and YNFKEQ.

In this sample, this clone turned up many times. This rearrangement joins TRBV27 to TRBJ2-3, with D tentatively TRBD2 (6 bases). With 5 bases removed from V and 3 bases from J, the gap between germline ends came to 12 bases. The length of the CDR3 is 14 residues. The germline gives CDR1 MNHEY, CDR2 SMNVEV (reference sequence). The CDR3 bases are TGTGCCAGCAGTCCTTCCGCGGGGACAGATACGCAGTATTTT. Its translation: CASSPSAGTDTQYF.

This clone was detected ten times or more. The chain combines TRBV29-1 with TRBJ2-1; D call uncertain. The V gene lost 2 bases and the J gene lost 1 base, with 15 bases spanning the gap. The germline V gene has CDR1 SQVTM and CDR2 ANQGSEA. The CDR3 consists of 16 residues. CDR3 region: CSVEKVTTRSYNEQFF. Here the CDR3 DNA reads TGCAGCGTTGAAAAGGTGACAACCAGATCCTACAATGAGCAGTTCTTC.

This clone was seen only a few times. V gene TRBV27 combines with J gene TRBJ2-7; D ambiguous. This CDR3 region has 14 residues. Germline CDR1 and CDR2: MNHEY and SMNVEV (reference sequence). V shed 3 bases and J shed 2 bases, with 11 bases lying between them. The CDR3 spells CASSLRATPYEQYF. CDR3 nucleotides: TGTGCCAGCAGTTTGCGTGCTACCCCCTACGAGCAGTACTTC.

The genes are TRBV6-5 and TRBJ1-5, with 7 bases lining up with TRBD1. Germline assignment: CDR1 MNHEY and CDR2 SVGAGI. Trimming cost V 6 bases and J 4 bases; bases outside gene matches: 9. This CDR3 region has 15 residues. The CDR3 region has the DNA TGTGCCAGCAGAACTTCCGGGACAGCTAATCAGCCCCAGCATTTT. Protein: CASRTSGTANQPQHF.

The CDR3 DNA follows: TGTGCCAGCAGCCAACACCAGGCCTCCTACGAGCAGTACTTC. Protein sequence: CASSQHQASYEQYF. The chain joins TRBV14 to TRBJ2-7; D is uncertain. There are 14 residues in the CDR3. V gave up 2 bases and J gave up 0 bases, with 8 bases separating them. CDR1 is SGHDN, CDR2 FVKESK, per germline.

The chain links TRBV7-3 to TRBJ2-1; D ambiguous. V was cut by 1 base and J by 9 bases, with 10 bases left in between. This CDR3 is 13 amino acids long. Per the germline V gene, CDR1 is SGHTA and CDR2 is FQGTGA. CDR3 DNA sequence: TGTGCCAGCAGCTTAAAATCCCGCGGTGAGCAGTTCTTC. Its translation is CASSLKSRGEQFF.

This chain uses TRBV10-1 with TRBJ2-3, with D possibly matching TRBD1 (6 bases). CDR1 is WNHNN, CDR2 SYGVQD, per germline (reference sequence). The CDR3 loop spans 14 amino acids. V lost 2 bases and J lost 2, with 8 bases in between. The DNA for the CDR3 is TGCGCCAGCAGTGAGAGACAGGTCACAGATACGCAGTATTTT. Translated: CASSERQVTDTQYF.

This clone has just a few counts. The chain recombines TRBV18 with TRBJ1-1; unclear D gene. The CDR3 contains 14 residues. The germline gives CDR1 KGHSH, CDR2 LQKENI. V was clipped by 2 bases and J by 1 base, with 8 bases between them. In DNA, the CDR3 is TGTGCCAGCTCACCAGAGGGCCCGAACACTGAAGCTTTCTTT. The encoded protein is CASSPEGPNTEAFF.

This clone has just a few counts. The CDR3 sequence: CASRLRQGRYEQYF. DNA for the CDR3: TGTGCCAGCAGACTTAGACAGGGGCGCTACGAGCAGTACTTC. The chain carries TRBV28 and TRBJ2-7; 8 nucleotides align to TRBD1. Germline V gene sequence: CDR1 MDHEN, CDR2 SYDVKM. V shed 6 bases and J 3 bases; nucleotides not matched to a gene: 7. The CDR3 loop spans 14 amino acids.

This chain connects TRBV5-1 to TRBJ1-3, with a tentative D call TRBD1 (5 bases). V lost 4 bases, J lost 2 bases, and 10 bases lay in between. CDR1 is SGHRS and CDR2 is YFSETQ in the germline V gene. CDR3 size: 14 residues. The CDR3 here is CASSQAGAGNTIYF. The CDR3 bases are TGCGCCAGCAGCCAGGCGGGGGCTGGAAACACCATATATTTT.

This clone was seen only a few times. V and J are TRBV5-1 and TRBJ1-2; 12 nucleotides agree with TRBD1. Germline CDR1 is SGHRS and CDR2 is YFSETQ. The V segment lost 0 bases and the J segment 2 bases; nucleotides outside the gene matches: 8. The CDR3 totals 18 residues. CDR3 sequence reads: CASSLGGTGGTRNYGYTF. Written as DNA, the CDR3 is TGCGCCAGCAGCTTGGGCGGGACAGGGGGCACAAGGAACTATGGCTACACCTTC.

This chain joins TRBV6-5 and TRBJ2-1; 10 bases align to TRBD1. With 4 bases clipped from V and 10 bases from J, the junction kept 13 bases outside the gene matches. CDR1 is MNHEY, CDR2 SVGAGI, per germline. The CDR3 sequence is 16 residues long. As DNA, the CDR3 is TGTGCCAGCAGTTCACACCGGGACAGGGGTATCAGCGAGCAGTTCTTC. Translating gives CASSSHRDRGISEQFF.

This chain uses TRBV28 with TRBJ2-7, with D perhaps TRBD1 (6 bases). Trimming removed 7 bases at V and 9 bases at J, with 16 bases between. The CDR3 is 12 amino acids. Germline-derived CDR1 and CDR2 are MDHEN and SYDVKM. The CDR3 is CASTDRWVGQYF. The CDR3 DNA is TGTGCCAGCACGGACAGATGGGTCGGGCAGTACTTC.

V gene TRBV2 combines with J gene TRBJ2-7; D is undetermined. Germline V gives CDR1 SNHLY, CDR2 FYNNEI. The CDR3 runs to 14 residues. V lost 3 bases to trimming and J lost 0 bases, with 9 bases between them. CDR3 nucleotides: TGTGCCAGCAGTGACCAGCGTAGCTCCTACGAGCAGTACTTC. Protein: CASSDQRSSYEQYF.

The chain joins TRBV9 to TRBJ2-3; 9 positions match TRBD2. CDR1 is SGDLS and CDR2 is YYNGEE in the germline V gene. Trimming at V came to 2 bases and at J to 2 bases, leaving 6 bases not matched to a gene. The CDR3 totals 16 residues. CDR3: CASSVSGGPLTDTQYF. As DNA, the CDR3 is TGTGCCAGCAGCGTTAGCGGGGGACCTCTCACAGATACGCAGTATTTT.

This chain joins TRBV29-1 and TRBJ2-2; 7 bases are a match to TRBD1. V lost 6 bases to trimming and J lost 4 bases; unmatched junction nucleotides: 5. This CDR3 contains 13 residues. Per the germline V gene, CDR1 is SQVTM and CDR2 is ANQGSEA. For the CDR3, the DNA is TGCAGCGTCCTACAGGGGCGCACCGGGGAGCTGTTTTTT. This gives the protein CSVLQGRTGELFF.

The chain links TRBV29-1 to TRBJ1-2; 8 nucleotides align to TRBD1. The V segment lost 4 bases and the J segment 4 bases; nucleotides outside the gene matches: 5. The CDR3 is 13 residues long. CDR1 is SQVTM, CDR2 ANQGSEA, per germline. The CDR3 DNA follows: TGCAGCGTTGCCGAGGGACAGGTCTATGGCTACACCTTC. The encoded protein is CSVAEGQVYGYTF.

This clone has a handful of counts. J is TRBJ1-1 and V is TRBV15; no reliable D call. V lost 0 bases, J lost 0 bases, and 8 bases lay in between. The CDR3 sequence is 15 residues long. Germline V gene data show CDR1 as LNHNV and CDR2 as YYDKDF (reference sequence). The CDR3 DNA reads TGTGCCACCAGCAGAGAATCCGGGATGAACACTGAAGCTTTCTTT. Residues: CATSRESGMNTEAFF.

This clone was seen a few times. This chain links TRBV28 with TRBJ2-1, with D possibly being TRBD2 (6 bases). Germline CDR1 and CDR2: MDHEN and SYDVKM. The CDR3 has 13 amino acids. V lost 4 bases and J 7 bases, leaving 11 bases between the germline ends. In DNA, the CDR3 is TGTGCCAGCAGTTCTGGACGGGGGAATGAGCAGTTCTTC. It yields the protein CASSSGRGNEQFF.

This clone was seen only a few times. The chain has TRBV6-1 and TRBJ1-1; the D gene is possibly TRBD1 (5 bases). Per germline, CDR1 MNHNS and CDR2 SASEGT. The CDR3 consists of 14 residues. With 6 bases removed from V and 6 bases from J, the gap between germline ends came to 17 bases. This CDR3 is CASRANGGRAEAFF. The CDR3 DNA follows: TGTGCCAGCAGGGCCAACGGGGGTCGCGCTGAAGCTTTCTTT.

The chain joins TRBV6-5 to TRBJ1-2; D may be TRBD1 (5 bases). This CDR3 comprises 13 residues. V was cut by 2 bases and J by 6 bases, with 10 bases left in between. Looked up from germline, CDR1 is MNHEY and CDR2 is SVGAGI. The CDR3 region is CASSYEGRNGYTF. CDR3 nucleotides: TGTGCCAGCAGTTACGAGGGGAGGAATGGCTACACCTTC.